This TCR beta chain was recorded in a study of T cells after somatic rescue of genetic block. Produced via immunoSEQ multiplex PCR; TCRdb's table is partial and in-frame only. The sample lists under 150,000 clones, approximately 90% occurring once. Germline loops: CDR1 GTSNPN, CDR2 SVGIG (reference sequence). Between the trimmed V and J ends, which lost 8 bases and 1 base, there was a span of 11 bases. The CDR3 has 12 amino acids. The receptor comes from a woman under 30. The gene calls are TRBV30 and TRBJ1-1, with D maybe TRBD1 (6 bases). The specimen was peripheral blood mononuclear cells (PBMCs). Written as DNA, the CDR3 is TGTGCCACCGGGACACAGAACACTGAAGCTTTCTTT. This sequence encodes CATGTQNTEAFF.